These 10 T cell receptor beta chains were sequenced from one sample in a study of T cell responses to AZD1222 COVID-19 vaccine. The data were produced by immunoSEQ multiplex PCR, yet TCRdb's version contains in-frame clones alone and is incomplete. The data show roughly 70,000 clones, approximately 85% seen once. The source material was peripheral blood, sampled on day 0 of AZD1222 vaccination. The receptors shown here come from an adult in good health.

This clone turned up a few times. The V call is TRBV4-2, the J call TRBJ1-4; D call uncertain. The CDR3 sequence is 13 residues long. CDR1 is LGHNA and CDR2 is YNFKEQ in the germline V gene. V lost 0 bases and J lost 6, with 5 bases in between. In DNA form, the CDR3 reads TGTGCCAGCAGCCAAGAATGGGATGAAAAACTGTTTTTT. Protein sequence: CASSQEWDEKLFF.

Only a few counts were recorded for this clone. The rearrangement links TRBV5-4 to TRBJ2-6; D not certain. CDR1 is SGHNT and CDR2 is YYREEE in the germline V gene (reference sequence). CDR3 length: 15 amino acids. Trimming pared 3 bases from V and 2 bases from J, leaving 9 bases between. The CDR3 DNA sequence: TGTGCCAGCAGCTGGGCCGAAACTGGGGCCAACGTCCTGACTTTC. Amino acids: CASSWAETGANVLTF.

J is TRBJ2-1 and V is TRBV9; TRBD2 matches 9 bases. This CDR3 is built from 15 residues. CDR1 is SGDLS, CDR2 YYNGEE, per germline. J gave up 6 bases and V 0 bases, and 4 bases lay outside the gene matches. The CDR3 loop is CASSVGLAGTNEQFF. The CDR3 DNA is TGTGCCAGCAGCGTAGGTCTAGCGGGGACCAATGAGCAGTTCTTC.

The chain links TRBV5-6 to TRBJ1-2; D ambiguous. The CDR3 runs 14 residues. Looked up from germline, CDR1 is SGHDT and CDR2 is YYEEEE. The germline V and J ends were trimmed by 0 bases and 2 bases, with 8 bases remaining between them. CDR3 nucleotides: TGTGCCAGCAGCTTGGCGGCGGGGAACTATGGCTACACCTTC. Amino acids: CASSLAAGNYGYTF. Variable domain in full (rest from reference TRBV5-6 and TRBJ1-2): DAGVTQSPTHLIKTRGQQVTLRCSPKSGHDTVSWYQQALGQGPQFIFQYYEEEERQRGNFPDRFSGHQFPNYSSELNVNALLLGDSALYLCASSLAAGNYGYTFGSGTRLTVV.

This sequence joins TRBV5-4 and TRBJ2-7; either TRBD1 or TRBD2 may supply D (5 bases each). V lost 0 bases and J lost 4, with 11 bases in between. The CDR3 has 14 amino acids. Germline assignment: CDR1 SGHNT and CDR2 YYREEE (reference sequence). DNA of the CDR3: TGTGCCAGCAGCTTGGATCGGGGCCTATACGAGCAGTACTTC. Its protein is CASSLDRGLYEQYF.

The rearrangement links TRBV9 to TRBJ1-5; a possible D gene is TRBD1 (5 bases). Germline CDR1 SGDLS, CDR2 YYNGEE. Trimming left V 0 bases short and J 5 bases short, with 12 bases between. The CDR3 contains 15 residues. DNA for the CDR3: TGTGCCAGCAGCGTAGGGGGACCGGGTGATCAGCCCCAGCATTTT. This gives the protein CASSVGGPGDQPQHF. The variable domain in full, with the rest retrieved from reference TRBV9 and TRBJ1-5, is DSGVTQTPKHLITATGQRVTLRCSPRSGDLSVYWYQQSLDQGLQFLIQYYNGEERAKGNILERFSAQQFPDLHSELNLSSLELGDSALYFCASSVGGPGDQPQHFGDGTRLSIL.

The chain employs TRBV6-5 and TRBJ2-7; D is perhaps TRBD1 (5 bases). The CDR3 is 14 residues long. Germline lookup yields CDR1 MNHEY and CDR2 SVGAGI. Trimming left V 5 bases short and J 0 bases short, with 11 bases between. In DNA, the CDR3 is TGTGCCAGCAGTAACCCCAGGGCCTCCTACGAGCAGTACTTC. Its protein product is CASSNPRASYEQYF.

This clone was recorded a few times. The rearrangement uses TRBV5-6 and TRBJ2-5, with TRBD2 identical over 10 bases. The CDR3 is 17 amino acids. After removal of 4 bases from V and 5 bases from J, the junction contained 14 bases not matched to a gene. CDR1 is SGHDT and CDR2 is YYEEEE in the germline V gene. In DNA form, the CDR3 reads TGTGCCAGCAGCGTCCGTTTAGCGGGGGGAACAAGGGAGACCCAGTACTTC. It codes for CASSVRLAGGTRETQYF.

The chain has TRBV7-8 and TRBJ1-3; 7 positions agree with TRBD1. Germline V gene sequence: CDR1 SGHVS, CDR2 FQNEAQ. The CDR3 has 14 amino acids. Unmatched junction bases numbered 2, after V lost 5 bases and J lost 1 base. For the CDR3, the DNA is TGTGCCAGCAGCCACAGGGGTTCTGGAAACACCATATATTTT. Encoded protein: CASSHRGSGNTIYF.

V usage is TRBV19 and J usage is TRBJ2-7; the D gene is possibly TRBD2 (5 bases). The CDR3 length is 13 residues. Per germline, CDR1 LNHDA and CDR2 SQIVND (reference sequence). The ends were cut back, 3 bases at V and 3 bases at J, with 9 bases in the middle. DNA for the CDR3: TGTGCCAGTAGTATTGGAGAGGGCTACGAGCAGTACTTC. Its protein is CASSIGEGYEQYF.